Presented here are 18 T cell receptor beta chains from one specimen sequenced in a study of cytomegalovirus exposure and HLA in healthy donors. PCR amplification relied on 60 Vbeta primers (plus 13 Jbeta primers). Only in-frame clones appear in the TCRdb table, and some are missing; sequencing was by immunoSEQ multiplex PCR. The sample has 130,000 or so clones, 70% to 85% seen once; the top ten hold about 3%. Sequenced material: PBMCs. These receptor sequences come from a woman aged 18-29 years in good health and CMV-seropositive.

This clone was detected once. The V and J genes are TRBV6-6 and TRBJ2-7; D is possibly TRBD1 (6 bases). The ends were cut back, 7 bases at V and 4 bases at J, with 8 bases in the middle. CDR3 size: 11 residues. Germline CDR1 MNHNY, CDR2 SVGAGI (reference sequence). The CDR3 DNA follows: TGTGCCAGCAACCAGGGGTACGAGCAGTACTTC. Translating it yields CASNQGYEQYF.

The chain is built from TRBV7-9 and TRBJ1-3, with 7 positions matching TRBD1. The V segment lost 5 bases and the J segment 2 bases; nucleotides outside the gene matches: 0. The CDR3 contains 13 residues. The germline V gene encodes CDR1 SEHNR and CDR2 FQNEAQ (reference sequence). As DNA, the CDR3 is TGTGCCAGCAGCGACAGGGCTGGAAACACCATATATTTT. Protein sequence: CASSDRAGNTIYF. The variable domain in full, with the rest retrieved from reference TRBV7-9 and TRBJ1-3, is DTGVSQNPRHKITKRGQNVTFRCDPISEHNRLYWYRQTLGQGPEFLTYFQNEAQLEKSRLLSDRFSAERPKGSFSTLEIQRTEQGDSAMYLCASSDRAGNTIYFGEGSWLTVV.

V and J are TRBV4-2 and TRBJ2-3; 8 bases are shared with TRBD2. The CDR3 runs 16 residues. V was pared by 0 bases and J by 5 bases, with 7 bases of the junction left unmatched. Germline values: CDR1 LGHNA, CDR2 YNFKEQ. This CDR3 reads CASSQDDGGAIDTQYF. CDR3 nucleotides: TGTGCCAGCAGCCAAGATGACGGGGGGGCCATAGATACGCAGTATTTT.

The rearrangement uses TRBV19 and TRBJ2-7, with D possibly matching TRBD1 (6 bases). CDR3 length: 15 amino acids. CDR1 is LNHDA and CDR2 is SQIVND in the germline V gene (reference sequence). V was cut by 0 bases and J by 2 bases, with 11 bases left in between. The CDR3 DNA sequence: TGTGCCAGTAGTATAGATATGGACAGAGCCTACGAGCAGTACTTC. Translating gives CASSIDMDRAYEQYF.

The sample holds one count of this clone. The chain carries TRBV6-1 and TRBJ1-2; D unresolved. Germline-derived CDR1 and CDR2 are MNHNS and SASEGT. Trimming removed 8 bases at V and 8 bases at J, with 12 bases between. This CDR3 comprises 11 residues. The chain's CDR3 is CASRERYGYTF. The CDR3 DNA sequence: TGTGCCAGCCGCGAGCGGTACGGCTACACCTTC.

The chain has TRBV2 and TRBJ2-7, with 10 bases aligning to TRBD1. The ends lost 6 bases at V and 5 bases at J; junction bases unmatched: 7. The germline gives CDR1 SNHLY, CDR2 FYNNEI. The CDR3 consists of 14 residues. The CDR3 protein is CASRPDRGLNEQYF. In DNA, the CDR3 is TGTGCCAGCAGGCCCGACAGGGGGCTGAACGAGCAGTACTTC.

The chain carries TRBV7-6 and TRBJ2-1, with TRBD2 matching 11 bases. The CDR3 covers 18 residues. With V trimmed by 5 bases and J by 0 bases, 9 bases remained unmatched. CDR1 and CDR2 from the germline V gene are SGHVS and FNYEAQ. Here the CDR3 DNA reads TGTGCCAGCAGCAAACGACATAGCGGGGGGGCCTCCTACAATGAGCAGTTCTTC. Amino acids: CASSKRHSGGASYNEQFF. Filled out from reference TRBV7-6 and TRBJ2-1, the complete variable domain reads GAGVSQSPRYKVTKRGQDVALRCDPISGHVSLYWYRQALGQGPEFLTYFNYEAQQDKSGLPNDRFSAERPEGSISTLTIQRTEQRDSAMYRCASSKRHSGGASYNEQFFGPGTRLTVL.

The chain couples TRBV2 to TRBJ1-1; TRBD1 is a possible D gene (6 bases). Trimming cost V 7 bases and J 5 bases, with 20 bases left between them. CDR3 length: 15 residues. The germline V gene has CDR1 SNHLY and CDR2 FYNNEI. The CDR3 is CASNSVTGRGTEAFF. The CDR3 DNA sequence: TGTGCCAGCAATTCTGTCACAGGGAGAGGTACTGAAGCTTTCTTT. Complete variable domain (other parts from reference TRBV2 and TRBJ1-1): EPEVTQTPSHQVTQMGQEVILRCVPISNHLYFYWYRQILGQKVEFLVSFYNNEISEKSEIFDDQFSVERPDGSNFTLKIRSTKLEDSAMYFCASNSVTGRGTEAFFGQGTRLTVV.

This chain uses TRBV27 with TRBJ2-6, with TRBD1 as a possible D gene (6 bases). Trimming left V 5 bases short and J 0 bases short, with 14 bases between. The length of the CDR3 is 17 residues. Looked up from germline, CDR1 is MNHEY and CDR2 is SMNVEV (reference sequence). The CDR3 bases are TGTGCCAGCAGTCGATCACTACAGGGCTCTGGGGCCAACGTCCTGACTTTC. Protein product: CASSRSLQGSGANVLTF.

The chain has TRBV7-3 and TRBJ2-3; maybe TRBD2 (6 bases). V lost 3 bases and J 2 bases, leaving 9 bases between the germline ends. Germline V gives CDR1 SGHTA, CDR2 FQGTGA. This CDR3 is 14 amino acids long. CDR3 loop: CASSFRGTTDTQYF. In nucleotides, the CDR3 is TGTGCCAGCAGCTTCCGGGGGACCACAGATACGCAGTATTTT.

The V and J genes are TRBV11-2 and TRBJ2-1; 13 bases match TRBD2. The CDR3 sequence is 17 residues long. V gave up 4 bases and J gave up 7 bases; unmatched junction bases: 10. CDR1 and CDR2 (germline): SGHAT, FQNNGV. The CDR3 DNA sequence: TGTGCCAGCAGCTCGAGGCTTACTAGCGGGGGGGCAAATGAGCAGTTCTTC. This gives the protein CASSSRLTSGGANEQFF.

The genes are TRBV12-5 and TRBJ2-3; TRBD2 matches 8 bases. CDR3 length equals 13 residues. After removal of 3 bases from V and 4 bases from J, the junction contained 0 bases not matched to a gene. Looked up from germline, CDR1 is LGHNT and CDR2 is FRNRAP. The CDR3: CASGFGGADTQYF. The CDR3 DNA reads TGTGCTAGTGGTTTCGGGGGGGCAGATACGCAGTATTTT.

V is TRBV10-3 and J is TRBJ1-3; D call uncertain. The CDR3 sequence is 13 residues long. The germline gives CDR1 ENHRY, CDR2 SYGVKD. Trimming cost V 11 bases and J 1 base, with 12 bases left between them. CDR3 DNA: TGTGCCCTAAGACGGGGATCTGGAAACACCATATATTTT. Encoded protein: CALRRGSGNTIYF.

This clone was counted a few times. The V and J genes are TRBV6-5 and TRBJ1-5; tentatively, D is TRBD1 (5 bases). The CDR3 loop spans 12 amino acids. Germline values: CDR1 MNHEY, CDR2 SVGAGI. The V end lost 5 bases, the J end lost 7 bases, and 9 bases lay between the germline ends. The CDR3 region has the DNA TGTGCCAGCAGTCGGGGGACCCAGCCCCAGCATTTT. Translation gives CASSRGTQPQHF.

The V and J genes are TRBV5-6 and TRBJ2-2, with 12 bases matching TRBD2. With 3 bases clipped from V and 6 bases from J, the junction kept 6 bases outside the gene matches. The CDR3 loop spans 16 amino acids. Per germline, CDR1 SGHDT and CDR2 YYEEEE. CDR3 DNA sequence: TGTGCCAGCAGCTCTAGCGGGGGGGCCGGTCCCGGGGAGCTGTTTTTT. As protein: CASSSSGGAGPGELFF.

The CDR3 DNA is TGTGCCAGCAGCTTCCGGACAGCCTATAATTCACCCCTCCACTTT. Residues: CASSFRTAYNSPLHF. The chain carries TRBV27 and TRBJ1-6, with D perhaps matching TRBD1 (6 bases). Trimming shortened V by 6 bases and J by 2 bases, and 11 bases separated the two germline ends. Germline lookup yields CDR1 MNHEY and CDR2 SMNVEV (reference sequence). The CDR3 has 15 amino acids.

The chain recombines TRBV2 with TRBJ2-3, with TRBD2 identical over 9 bases. CDR1 and CDR2 from the germline V gene are SNHLY and FYNNEI. V dropped 5 bases and J dropped 2; count of bases not matched to a gene: 5. The CDR3 totals 15 residues. The CDR3 DNA is TGTGCCAGCAGTATAGCGGGGGAAACCACAGATACGCAGTATTTT. This sequence encodes CASSIAGETTDTQYF.

The chain joins TRBV19 to TRBJ1-5; TRBD1 aligns across 7 bases. This CDR3 has 13 amino acids. With V trimmed by 10 bases and J by 8 bases, 11 bases remained unmatched. CDR1 and CDR2 from the germline V gene are LNHDA and SQIVND (reference sequence). CDR3 nucleotide sequence: TGTGCCACCCTGGACAGGTCGGACGAGCCCCAGCATTTT. This codes for CATLDRSDEPQHF.